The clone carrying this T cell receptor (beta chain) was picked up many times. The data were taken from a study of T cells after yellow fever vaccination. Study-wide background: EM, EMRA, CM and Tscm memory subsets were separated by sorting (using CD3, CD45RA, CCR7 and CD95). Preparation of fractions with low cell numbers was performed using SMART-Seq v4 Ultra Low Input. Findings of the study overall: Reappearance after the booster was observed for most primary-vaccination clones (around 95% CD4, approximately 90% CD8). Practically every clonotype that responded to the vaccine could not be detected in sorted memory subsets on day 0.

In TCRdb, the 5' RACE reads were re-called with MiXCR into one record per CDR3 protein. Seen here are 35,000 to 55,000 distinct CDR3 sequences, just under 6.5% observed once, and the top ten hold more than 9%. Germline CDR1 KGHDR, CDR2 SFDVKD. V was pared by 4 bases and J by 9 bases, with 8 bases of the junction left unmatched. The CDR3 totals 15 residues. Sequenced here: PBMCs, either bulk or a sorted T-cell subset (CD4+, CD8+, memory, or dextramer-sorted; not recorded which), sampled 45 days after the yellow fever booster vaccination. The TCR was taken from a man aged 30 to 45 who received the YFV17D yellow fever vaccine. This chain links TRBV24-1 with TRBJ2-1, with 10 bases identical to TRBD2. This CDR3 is CATSDSGRAGFEQFF. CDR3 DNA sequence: TGTGCCACCAGTGACAGCGGGAGGGCCGGTTTTGAGCAGTTCTTC.